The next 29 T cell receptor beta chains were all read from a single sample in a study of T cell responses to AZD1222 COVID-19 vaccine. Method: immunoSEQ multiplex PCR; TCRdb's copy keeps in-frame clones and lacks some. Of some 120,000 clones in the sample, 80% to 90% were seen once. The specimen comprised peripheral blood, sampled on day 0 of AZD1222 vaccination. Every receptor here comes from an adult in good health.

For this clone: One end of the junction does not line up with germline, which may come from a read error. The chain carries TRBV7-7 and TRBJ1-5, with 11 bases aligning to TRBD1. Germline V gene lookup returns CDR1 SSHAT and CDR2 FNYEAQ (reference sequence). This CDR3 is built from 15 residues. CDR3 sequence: CASSPRDRGDQPQHF. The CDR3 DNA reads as TGTGCTAGCAGCCCCCGGGACAGGGGGGATCAGCCCCAGCATTTT.

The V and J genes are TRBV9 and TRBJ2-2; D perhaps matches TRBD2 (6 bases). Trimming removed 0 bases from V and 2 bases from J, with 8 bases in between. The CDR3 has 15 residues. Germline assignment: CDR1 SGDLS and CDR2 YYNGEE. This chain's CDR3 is CASSVVAANTGELFF. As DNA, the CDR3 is TGTGCCAGCAGCGTAGTAGCGGCAAACACCGGGGAGCTGTTTTTT.

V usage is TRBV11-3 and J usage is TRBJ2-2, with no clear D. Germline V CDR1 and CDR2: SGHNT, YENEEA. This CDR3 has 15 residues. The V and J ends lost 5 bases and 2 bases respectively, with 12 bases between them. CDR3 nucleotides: TGTGCCAGCAGCCCAACAGCACCTAACACCGGGGAGCTGTTTTTT. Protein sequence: CASSPTAPNTGELFF. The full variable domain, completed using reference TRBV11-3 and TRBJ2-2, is EAGVVQSPRYKIIEKKQPVAFWCNPISGHNTLYWYLQNLGQGPELLIRYENEEAVDDSQLPKDRFSAERLKGVDSTLKIQPAELGDSAVYLCASSPTAPNTGELFFGEGSRLTVL.

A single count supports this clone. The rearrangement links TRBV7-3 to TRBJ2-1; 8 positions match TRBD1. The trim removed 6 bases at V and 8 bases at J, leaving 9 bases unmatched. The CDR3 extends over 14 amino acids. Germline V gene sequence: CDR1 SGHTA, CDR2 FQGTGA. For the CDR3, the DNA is TGTGCCAGCAGTATCGGACAGGGTGGCGATGAGCAGTTCTTC. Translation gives CASSIGQGGDEQFF.

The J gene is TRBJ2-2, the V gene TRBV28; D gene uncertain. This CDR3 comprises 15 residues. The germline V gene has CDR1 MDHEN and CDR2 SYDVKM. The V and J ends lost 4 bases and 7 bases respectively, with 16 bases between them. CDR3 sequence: CASSSPGVLGGELFF. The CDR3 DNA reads TGTGCCAGCAGTTCCCCAGGAGTCTTAGGCGGGGAGCTGTTTTTT.

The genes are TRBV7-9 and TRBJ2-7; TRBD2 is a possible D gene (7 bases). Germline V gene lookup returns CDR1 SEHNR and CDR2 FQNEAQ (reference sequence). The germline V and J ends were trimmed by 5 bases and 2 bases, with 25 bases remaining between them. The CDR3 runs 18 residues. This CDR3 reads CASSHLGGGGANPYEQYF. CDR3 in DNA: TGTGCCAGCAGCCACCTTGGTGGTGGGGGGGCTAACCCCTACGAGCAGTACTTC.

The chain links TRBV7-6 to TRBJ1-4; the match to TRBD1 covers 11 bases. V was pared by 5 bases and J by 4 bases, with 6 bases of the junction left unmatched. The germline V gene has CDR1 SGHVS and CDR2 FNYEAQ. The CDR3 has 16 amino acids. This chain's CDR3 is CASSLTGTGGNEKLFF. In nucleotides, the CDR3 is TGTGCCAGCAGCCTAACTGGGACAGGGGGTAATGAAAAACTGTTTTTT.

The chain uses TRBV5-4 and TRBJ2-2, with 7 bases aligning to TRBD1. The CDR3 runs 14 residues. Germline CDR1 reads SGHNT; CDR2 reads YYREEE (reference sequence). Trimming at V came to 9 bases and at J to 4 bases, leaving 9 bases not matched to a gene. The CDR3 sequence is CATRAGGSTGELFF. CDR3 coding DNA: TGTGCCACCAGGGCAGGGGGTTCCACCGGGGAGCTGTTTTTT.

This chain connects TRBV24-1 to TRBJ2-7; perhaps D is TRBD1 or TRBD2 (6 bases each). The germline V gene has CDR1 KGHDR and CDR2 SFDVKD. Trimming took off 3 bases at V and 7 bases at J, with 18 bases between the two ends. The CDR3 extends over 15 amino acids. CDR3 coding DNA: TGTGCCACCAGTGATAAGAGGGCAGGGGAGGAAGAGCAGTACTTC. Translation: CATSDKRAGEEEQYF.

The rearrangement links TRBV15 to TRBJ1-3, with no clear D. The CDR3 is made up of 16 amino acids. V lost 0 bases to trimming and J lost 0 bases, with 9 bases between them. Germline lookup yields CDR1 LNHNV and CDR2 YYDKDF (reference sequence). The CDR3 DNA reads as TGTGCCACCAGCAGAGATCTCCGGGACTCTGGAAACACCATATATTTT. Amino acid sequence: CATSRDLRDSGNTIYF. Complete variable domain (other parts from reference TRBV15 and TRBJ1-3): DAMVIQNPRYQVTQFGKPVTLSCSQTLNHNVMYWYQQKSSQAPKLLFHYYDKDFNNEADTPDNFQSRRPNTSFCFLDIRSPGLGDTAMYLCATSRDLRDSGNTIYFGEGSWLTVV.

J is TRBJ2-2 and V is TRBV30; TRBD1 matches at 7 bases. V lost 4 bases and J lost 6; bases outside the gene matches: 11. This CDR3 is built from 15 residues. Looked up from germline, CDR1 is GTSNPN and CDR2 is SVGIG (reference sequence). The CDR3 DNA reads TGTGCCTGGACACTCGACAGGGTGGGCTCCGGGGAGCTGTTTTTT. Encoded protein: CAWTLDRVGSGELFF.

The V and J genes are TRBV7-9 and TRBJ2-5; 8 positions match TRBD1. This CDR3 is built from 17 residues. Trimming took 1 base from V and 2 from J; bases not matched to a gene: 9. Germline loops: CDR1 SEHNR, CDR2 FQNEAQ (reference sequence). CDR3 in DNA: TGTGCCAGCAGCTTAGGGAAAACAGGGGGACGGCAAGAGACCCAGTACTTC. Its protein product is CASSLGKTGGRQETQYF.

The CDR3 reads CASSLSFRDRVVGNTIYF. The CDR3 DNA is TGCGCCAGCAGCTTGAGTTTCCGTGACAGGGTGGTTGGAAACACCATATATTTT. The chain employs TRBV5-1 and TRBJ1-3; 7 bases match TRBD1. This CDR3 is built from 18 residues. CDR1 and CDR2 from the germline V gene are SGHRS and YFSETQ. With V trimmed by 1 base and J by 3 bases, 13 bases remained unmatched.

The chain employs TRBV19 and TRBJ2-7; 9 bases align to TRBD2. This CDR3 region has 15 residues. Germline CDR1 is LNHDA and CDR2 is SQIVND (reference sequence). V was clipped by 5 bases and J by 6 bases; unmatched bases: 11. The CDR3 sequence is CASSPVGLAGSEQYF. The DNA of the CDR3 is TGTGCCAGTAGTCCCGTTGGGCTAGCGGGAAGCGAGCAGTACTTC.

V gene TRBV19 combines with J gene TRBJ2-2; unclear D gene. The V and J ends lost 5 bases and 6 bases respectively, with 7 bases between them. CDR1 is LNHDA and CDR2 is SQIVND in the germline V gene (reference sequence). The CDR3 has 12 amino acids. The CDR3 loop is CASSEWAGELFF. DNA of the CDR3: TGTGCCAGTAGTGAGTGGGCCGGGGAGCTGTTTTTT.

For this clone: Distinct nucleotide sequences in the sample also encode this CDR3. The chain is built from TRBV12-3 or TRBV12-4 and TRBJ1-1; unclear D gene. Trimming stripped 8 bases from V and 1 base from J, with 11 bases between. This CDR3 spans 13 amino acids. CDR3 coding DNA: TGTGCCAGCTCTTTGGGCCAGAACACTGAAGCTTTCTTT. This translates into CASSLGQNTEAFF.

As DNA, the CDR3 is TGCGCCAGCACCCCCGACGGACAGCTTCTAGCGTTTGAGCAGTTCTTC. This translates into CASTPDGQLLAFEQFF. V is TRBV23-1 and J is TRBJ2-1; the D gene could be TRBD1 or TRBD2 (6 bases each). TRBV23-1 is classed as an ORF, of uncertain function. The V gene lost 7 bases and the J gene lost 9 bases, with 25 bases spanning the gap. The CDR3 extends over 16 amino acids.

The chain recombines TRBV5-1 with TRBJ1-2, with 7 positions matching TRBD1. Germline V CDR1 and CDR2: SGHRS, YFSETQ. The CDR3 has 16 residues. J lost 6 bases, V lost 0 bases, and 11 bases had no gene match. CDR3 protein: CASSLGGTVEADGYTF. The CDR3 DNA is TGCGCCAGCAGCTTGGGGGGGACAGTGGAGGCGGATGGCTACACCTTC.

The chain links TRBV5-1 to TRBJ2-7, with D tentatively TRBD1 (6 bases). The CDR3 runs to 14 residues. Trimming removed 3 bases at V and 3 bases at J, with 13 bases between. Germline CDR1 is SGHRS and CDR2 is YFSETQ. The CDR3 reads CASSWNRDNYEQYF. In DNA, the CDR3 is TGCGCCAGCAGCTGGAACCGGGACAACTACGAGCAGTACTTC.

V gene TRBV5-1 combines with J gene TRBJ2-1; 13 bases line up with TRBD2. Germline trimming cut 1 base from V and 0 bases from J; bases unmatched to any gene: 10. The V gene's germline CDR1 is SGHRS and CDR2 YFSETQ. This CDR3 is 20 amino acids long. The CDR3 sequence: CASSLSQGRTSGSSYNEQFF. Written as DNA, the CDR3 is TGCGCCAGCAGCTTGAGCCAGGGGAGGACTAGCGGGAGCTCCTACAATGAGCAGTTCTTC.

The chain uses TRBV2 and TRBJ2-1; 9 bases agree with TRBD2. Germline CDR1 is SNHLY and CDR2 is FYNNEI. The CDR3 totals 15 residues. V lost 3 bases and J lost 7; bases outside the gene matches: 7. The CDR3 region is CASSDRAGGRNEQFF. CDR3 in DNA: TGTGCCAGCAGTGATCGAGCGGGGGGTAGAAATGAGCAGTTCTTC.

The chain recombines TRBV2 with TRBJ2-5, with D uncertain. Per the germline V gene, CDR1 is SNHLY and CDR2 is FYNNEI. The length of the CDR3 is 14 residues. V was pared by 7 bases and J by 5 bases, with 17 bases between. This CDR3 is CASNNRAGLETQYF. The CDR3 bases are TGTGCCAGCAACAATAGGGCAGGCCTGGAGACCCAGTACTTC.

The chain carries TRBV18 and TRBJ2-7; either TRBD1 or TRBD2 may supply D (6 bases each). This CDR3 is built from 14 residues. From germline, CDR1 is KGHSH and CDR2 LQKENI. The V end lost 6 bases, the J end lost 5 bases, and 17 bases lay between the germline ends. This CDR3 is CASSWELGGDEQYF. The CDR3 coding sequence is TGTGCCAGCTCCTGGGAGCTGGGGGGCGACGAGCAGTACTTC.

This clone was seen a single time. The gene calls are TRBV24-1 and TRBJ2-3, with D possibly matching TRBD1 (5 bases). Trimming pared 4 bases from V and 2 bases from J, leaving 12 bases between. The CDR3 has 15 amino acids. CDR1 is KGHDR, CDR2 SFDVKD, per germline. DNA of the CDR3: TGTGCCACCAGTGACTTGGACACCCCCACAGATACGCAGTATTTT. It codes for CATSDLDTPTDTQYF.

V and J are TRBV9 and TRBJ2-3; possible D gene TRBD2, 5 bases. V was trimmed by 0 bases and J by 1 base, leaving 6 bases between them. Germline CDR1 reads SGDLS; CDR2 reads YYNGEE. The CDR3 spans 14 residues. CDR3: CASSVASRTDTQYF. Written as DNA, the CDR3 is TGTGCCAGCAGCGTAGCTAGCCGCACAGATACGCAGTATTTT.

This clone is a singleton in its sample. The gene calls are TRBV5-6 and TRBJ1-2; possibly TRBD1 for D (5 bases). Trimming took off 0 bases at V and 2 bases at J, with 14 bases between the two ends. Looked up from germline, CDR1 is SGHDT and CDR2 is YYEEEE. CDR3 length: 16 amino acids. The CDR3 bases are TGTGCCAGCAGCTTGGAGCGAGACAGCCCGAACTATGGCTACACCTTC. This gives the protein CASSLERDSPNYGYTF.

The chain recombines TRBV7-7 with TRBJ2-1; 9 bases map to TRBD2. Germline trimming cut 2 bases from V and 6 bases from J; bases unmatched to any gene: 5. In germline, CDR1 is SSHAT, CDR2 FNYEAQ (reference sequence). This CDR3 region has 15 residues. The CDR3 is CASSLMSGRPNEQFF. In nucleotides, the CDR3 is TGTGCCAGCAGCTTAATGAGCGGGAGGCCCAATGAGCAGTTCTTC.

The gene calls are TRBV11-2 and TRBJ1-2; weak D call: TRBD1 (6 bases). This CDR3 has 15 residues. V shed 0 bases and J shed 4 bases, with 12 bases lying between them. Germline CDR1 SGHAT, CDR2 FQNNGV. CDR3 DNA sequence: TGTGCCAGCAGCTTAGATATGGGGGGGGCCTATGGCTACACCTTC. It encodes CASSLDMGGAYGYTF.

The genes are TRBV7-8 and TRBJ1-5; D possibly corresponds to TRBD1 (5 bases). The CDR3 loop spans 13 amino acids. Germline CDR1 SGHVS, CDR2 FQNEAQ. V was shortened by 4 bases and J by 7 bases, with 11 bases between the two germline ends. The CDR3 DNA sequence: TGTGCCAGCAGCTACACAGGATACCAGCCCCAGCATTTT. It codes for CASSYTGYQPQHF.